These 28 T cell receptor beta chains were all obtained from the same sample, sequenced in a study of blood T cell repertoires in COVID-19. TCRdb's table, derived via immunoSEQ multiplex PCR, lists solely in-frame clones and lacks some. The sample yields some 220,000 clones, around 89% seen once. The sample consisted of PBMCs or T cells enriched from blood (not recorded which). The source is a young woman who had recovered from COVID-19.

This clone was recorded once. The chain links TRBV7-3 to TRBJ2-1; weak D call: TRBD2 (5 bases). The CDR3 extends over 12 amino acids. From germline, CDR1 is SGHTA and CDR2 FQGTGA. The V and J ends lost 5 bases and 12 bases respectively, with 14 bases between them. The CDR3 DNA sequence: TGTGCCAGCAGCCTCGGGATCGGAGGGCAGTTCTTC. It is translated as CASSLGIGGQFF.

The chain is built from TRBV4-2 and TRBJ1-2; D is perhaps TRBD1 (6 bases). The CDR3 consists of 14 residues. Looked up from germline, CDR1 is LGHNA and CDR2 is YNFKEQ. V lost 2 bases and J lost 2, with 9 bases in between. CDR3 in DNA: TGTGCCAGCAGCCAATCGGGGGGCAACTATGGCTACACCTTC. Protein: CASSQSGGNYGYTF.

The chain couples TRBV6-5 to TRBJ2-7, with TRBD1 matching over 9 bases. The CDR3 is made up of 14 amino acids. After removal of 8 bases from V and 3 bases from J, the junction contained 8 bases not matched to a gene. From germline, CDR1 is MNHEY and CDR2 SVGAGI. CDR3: CASGGQGVNYEQYF. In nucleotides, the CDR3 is TGTGCCAGCGGGGGACAGGGCGTTAACTACGAGCAGTACTTC.

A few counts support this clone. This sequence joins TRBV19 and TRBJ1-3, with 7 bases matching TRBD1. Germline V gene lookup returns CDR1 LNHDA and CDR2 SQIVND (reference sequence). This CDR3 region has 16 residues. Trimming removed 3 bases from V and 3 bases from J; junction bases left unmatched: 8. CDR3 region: CASSIQTGTVGNTIYF. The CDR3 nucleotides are TGTGCCAGTAGTATTCAGACGGGGACAGTTGGAAACACCATATATTTT.

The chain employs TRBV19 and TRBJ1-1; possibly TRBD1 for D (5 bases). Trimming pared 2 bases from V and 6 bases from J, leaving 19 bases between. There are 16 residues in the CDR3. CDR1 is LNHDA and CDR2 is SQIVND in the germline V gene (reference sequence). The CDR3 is CASSILVGVRRAEAFF. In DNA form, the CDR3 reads TGTGCCAGTAGTATATTGGTAGGGGTGCGCCGCGCTGAAGCTTTCTTT.

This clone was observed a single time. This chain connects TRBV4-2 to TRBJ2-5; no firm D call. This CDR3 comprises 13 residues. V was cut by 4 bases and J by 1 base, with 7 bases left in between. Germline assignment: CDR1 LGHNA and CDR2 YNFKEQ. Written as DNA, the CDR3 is TGTGCCAGCAGCCGGCTAGGCCAAGAGACCCAGTACTTC. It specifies CASSRLGQETQYF.

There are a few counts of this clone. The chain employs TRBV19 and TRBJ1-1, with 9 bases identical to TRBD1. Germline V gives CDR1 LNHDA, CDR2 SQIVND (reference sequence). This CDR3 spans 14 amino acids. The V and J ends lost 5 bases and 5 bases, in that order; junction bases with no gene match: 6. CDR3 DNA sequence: TGTGCCAGTAGTCCACAGGGGGCCTATACTGAAGCTTTCTTT. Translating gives CASSPQGAYTEAFF. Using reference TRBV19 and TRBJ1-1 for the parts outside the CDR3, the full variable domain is DGGITQSPKYLFRKEGQNVTLSCEQNLNHDAMYWYRQDPGQGLRLIYYSQIVNDFQKGDIAEGYSVSREKKESFPLTVTSAQKNPTAFYLCASSPQGAYTEAFFGQGTRLTVV.

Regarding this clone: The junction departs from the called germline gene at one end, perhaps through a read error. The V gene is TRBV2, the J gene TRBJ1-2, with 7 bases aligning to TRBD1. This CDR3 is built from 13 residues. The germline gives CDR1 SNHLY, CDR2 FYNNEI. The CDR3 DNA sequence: TGTGCCAGCCGTGACAGGGCAAGCTATGGCTACACCTTC. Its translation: CASRDRASYGYTF.

CDR3 region: CASSPSQETQYF. CDR3 DNA: TGTGCCAGCTCACCGAGCCAAGAGACCCAGTACTTC. The chain joins TRBV18 to TRBJ2-5; D remains unclear. Germline assignment: CDR1 KGHSH and CDR2 LQKENI. The CDR3 spans 12 residues. The V and J ends lost 3 bases and 1 base respectively, with 3 bases between them.

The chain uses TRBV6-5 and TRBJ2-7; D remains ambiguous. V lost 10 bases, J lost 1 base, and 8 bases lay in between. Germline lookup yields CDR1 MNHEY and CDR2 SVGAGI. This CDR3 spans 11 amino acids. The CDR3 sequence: CATTLSYEQYF. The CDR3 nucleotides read TGTGCCACCACGCTATCCTACGAGCAGTACTTC.

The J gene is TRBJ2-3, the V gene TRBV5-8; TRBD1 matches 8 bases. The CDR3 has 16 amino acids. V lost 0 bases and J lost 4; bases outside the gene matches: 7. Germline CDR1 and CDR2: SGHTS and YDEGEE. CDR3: CASSLAARGRSDTQYF. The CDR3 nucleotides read TGTGCCAGCAGCTTGGCCGCCAGGGGGCGATCAGATACGCAGTATTTT. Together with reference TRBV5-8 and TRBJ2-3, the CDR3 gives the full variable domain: EAGVTQSPTHLIKTRGQQATLRCSPISGHTSVYWYQQALGLGLQFLLWYDEGEERNRGNFPPRFSGRQFPNYSSELNVNALELEDSALYLCASSLAARGRSDTQYFGPGTRLTVL.

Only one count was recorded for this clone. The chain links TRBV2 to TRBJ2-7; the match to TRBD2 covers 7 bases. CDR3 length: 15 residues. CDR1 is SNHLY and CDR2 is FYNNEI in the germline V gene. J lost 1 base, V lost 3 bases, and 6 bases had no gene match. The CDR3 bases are TGTGCCAGCAGTGATCTCCGGGGGGAATCCTACGAGCAGTACTTC. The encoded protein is CASSDLRGESYEQYF.

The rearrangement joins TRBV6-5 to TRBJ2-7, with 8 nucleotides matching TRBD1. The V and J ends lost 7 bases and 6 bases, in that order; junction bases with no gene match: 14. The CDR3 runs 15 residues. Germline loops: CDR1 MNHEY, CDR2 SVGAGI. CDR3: CASTPRGGRGREQYF. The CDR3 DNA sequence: TGTGCCAGCACTCCCAGAGGGGGCAGGGGGCGCGAGCAGTACTTC.

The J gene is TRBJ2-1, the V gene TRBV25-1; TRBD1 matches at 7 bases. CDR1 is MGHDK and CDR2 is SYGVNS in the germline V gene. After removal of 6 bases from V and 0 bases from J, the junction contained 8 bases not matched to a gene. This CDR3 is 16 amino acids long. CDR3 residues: CASSPDRDSSYNEQFF. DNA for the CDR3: TGTGCCAGCAGCCCCGACCGGGACAGCTCCTACAATGAGCAGTTCTTC. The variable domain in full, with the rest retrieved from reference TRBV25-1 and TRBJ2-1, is EADIYQTPRYLVIGTGKKITLECSQTMGHDKMYWYQQDPGMELHLIHYSYGVNSTEKGDLSSESTVSRIRTEHFPLTLESARPSHTSQYLCASSPDRDSSYNEQFFGPGTRLTVL.

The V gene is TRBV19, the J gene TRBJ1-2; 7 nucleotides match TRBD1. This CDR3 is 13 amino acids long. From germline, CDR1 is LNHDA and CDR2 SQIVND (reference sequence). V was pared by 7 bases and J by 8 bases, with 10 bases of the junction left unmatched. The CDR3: CASMKQGQRGYTF. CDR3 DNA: TGTGCCAGTATGAAACAGGGGCAAAGGGGCTACACCTTC.

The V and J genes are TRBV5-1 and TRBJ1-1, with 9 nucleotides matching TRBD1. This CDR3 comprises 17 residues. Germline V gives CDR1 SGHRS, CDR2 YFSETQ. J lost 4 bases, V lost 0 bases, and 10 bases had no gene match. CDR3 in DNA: TGCGCCAGCAGCTTGGAATGGACAGGGGTTTCGAGCACTGAAGCTTTCTTT. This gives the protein CASSLEWTGVSSTEAFF. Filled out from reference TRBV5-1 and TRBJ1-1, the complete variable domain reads KAGVTQTPRYLIKTRGQQVTLSCSPISGHRSVSWYQQTPGQGLQFLFEYFSETQRNKGNFPGRFSGRQFSNSRSEMNVSTLELGDSALYLCASSLEWTGVSSTEAFFGQGTRLTVV.

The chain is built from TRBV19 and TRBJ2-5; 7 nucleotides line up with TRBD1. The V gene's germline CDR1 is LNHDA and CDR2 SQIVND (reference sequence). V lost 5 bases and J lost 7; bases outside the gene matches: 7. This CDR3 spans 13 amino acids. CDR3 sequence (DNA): TGTGCCAGTAGTGTAGGGGGCCGGTGGACCCAGTACTTC. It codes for CASSVGGRWTQYF.

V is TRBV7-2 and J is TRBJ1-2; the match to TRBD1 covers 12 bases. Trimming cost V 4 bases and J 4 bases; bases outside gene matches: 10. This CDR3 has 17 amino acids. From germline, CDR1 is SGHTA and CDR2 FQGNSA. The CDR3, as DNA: TGTGCCAGCAGCTCCGGACCGGGACAGGGGGCTGGCTATGGCTACACCTTC. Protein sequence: CASSSGPGQGAGYGYTF.

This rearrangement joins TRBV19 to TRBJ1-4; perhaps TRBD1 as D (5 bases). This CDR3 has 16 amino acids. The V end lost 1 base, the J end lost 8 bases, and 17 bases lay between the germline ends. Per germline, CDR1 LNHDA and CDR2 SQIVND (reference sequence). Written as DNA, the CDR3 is TGTGCCAGTAGTATAGGGAACCGAAGTCGGGGGGAAAAACTGTTTTTT. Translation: CASSIGNRSRGEKLFF.

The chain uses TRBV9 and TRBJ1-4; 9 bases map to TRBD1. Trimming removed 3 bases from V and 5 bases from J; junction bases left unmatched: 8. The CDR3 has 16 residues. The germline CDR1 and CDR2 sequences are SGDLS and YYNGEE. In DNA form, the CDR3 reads TGTGCCAGCAGCGAAAACCCCGGGACAGGGAATGAAAAACTGTTTTTT. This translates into CASSENPGTGNEKLFF.

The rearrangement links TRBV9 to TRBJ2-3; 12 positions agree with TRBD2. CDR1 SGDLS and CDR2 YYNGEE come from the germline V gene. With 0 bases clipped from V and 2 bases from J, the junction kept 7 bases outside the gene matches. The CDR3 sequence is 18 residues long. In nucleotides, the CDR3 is TGTGCCAGCAGCGTAGATTTCGGACTAGCGGGGACCACAGATACGCAGTATTTT. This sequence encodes CASSVDFGLAGTTDTQYF.

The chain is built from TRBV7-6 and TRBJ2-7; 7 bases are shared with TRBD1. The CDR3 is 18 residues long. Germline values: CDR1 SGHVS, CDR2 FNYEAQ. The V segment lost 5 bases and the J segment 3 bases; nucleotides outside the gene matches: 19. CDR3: CASSLKPLNRDRYYEQYF. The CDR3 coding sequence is TGTGCCAGCAGCCTTAAACCACTCAACCGGGACAGATACTACGAGCAGTACTTC.

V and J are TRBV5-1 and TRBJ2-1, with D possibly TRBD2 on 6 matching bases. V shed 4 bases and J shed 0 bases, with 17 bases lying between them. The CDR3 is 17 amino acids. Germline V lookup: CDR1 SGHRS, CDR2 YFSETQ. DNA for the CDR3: TGCGCCAGCAGCCGCGGAAGCGGGCCCGGCTCCTACAATGAGCAGTTCTTC. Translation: CASSRGSGPGSYNEQFF.

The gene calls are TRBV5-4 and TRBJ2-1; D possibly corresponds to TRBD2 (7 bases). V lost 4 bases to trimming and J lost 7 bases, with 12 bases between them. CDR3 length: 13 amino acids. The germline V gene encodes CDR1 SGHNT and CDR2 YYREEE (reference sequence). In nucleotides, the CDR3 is TGTGCCAGCAGCCCACGGGGGGCGAATGAGCAGTTCTTC. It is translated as CASSPRGANEQFF.

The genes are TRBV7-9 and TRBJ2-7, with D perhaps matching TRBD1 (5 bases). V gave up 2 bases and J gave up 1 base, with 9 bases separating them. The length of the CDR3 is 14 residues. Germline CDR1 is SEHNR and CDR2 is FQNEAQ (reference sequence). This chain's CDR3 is CASSLTGRSYEQYF. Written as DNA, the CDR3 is TGTGCCAGCAGCTTAACAGGCCGATCCTACGAGCAGTACTTC.

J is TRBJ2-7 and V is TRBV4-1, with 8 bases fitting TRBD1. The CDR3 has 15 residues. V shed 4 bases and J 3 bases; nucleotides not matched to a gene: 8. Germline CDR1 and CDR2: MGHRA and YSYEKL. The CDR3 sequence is CASSLRQGNNYEQYF. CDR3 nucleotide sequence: TGCGCCAGCAGCCTACGACAGGGGAATAACTACGAGCAGTACTTC.

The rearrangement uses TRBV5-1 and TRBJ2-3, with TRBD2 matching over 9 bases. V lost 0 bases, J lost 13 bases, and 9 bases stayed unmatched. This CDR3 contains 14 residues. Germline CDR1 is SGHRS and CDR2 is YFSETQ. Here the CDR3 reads CASSLAASGDSKYF. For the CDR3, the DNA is TGCGCCAGCAGCTTGGCAGCTAGCGGGGATTCTAAGTATTTT.

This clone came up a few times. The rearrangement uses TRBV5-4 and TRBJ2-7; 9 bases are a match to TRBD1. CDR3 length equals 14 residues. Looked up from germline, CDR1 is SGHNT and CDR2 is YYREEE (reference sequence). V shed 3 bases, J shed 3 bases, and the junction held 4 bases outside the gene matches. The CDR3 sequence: CASSSGTGNYEQYF. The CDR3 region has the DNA TGTGCCAGCAGCTCTGGGACAGGGAACTACGAGCAGTACTTC. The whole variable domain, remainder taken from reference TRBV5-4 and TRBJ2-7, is ETGVTQSPTHLIKTRGQQVTLRCSSQSGHNTVSWYQQALGQGPQFIFQYYREEENGRGNFPPRFSGLQFPNYSSELNVNALELDDSALYLCASSSGTGNYEQYFGPGTRLTVT.